This record covers a single T cell receptor beta chain. Libraries were prepared by immunoSEQ multiplex PCR; TCRdb keeps only in-frame clonotypes and omits some of them. The top ten clones hold approximately 3.3% of a sample with about 170,000 clones, around 85% of them seen once. Looked up from germline, CDR1 is LGHNT and CDR2 is FRNRAP. Germline trimming cut 0 bases from V and 1 base from J; bases unmatched to any gene: 9. The CDR3 runs to 18 residues. This specimen comes from a study of blood T cell repertoires in COVID-19. The chain links TRBV12-5 to TRBJ1-1; 9 nucleotides line up with TRBD1. This TCR was recovered from a human donor with acute or convalescent COVID-19. The donor label of this sample is uncertain. The material sequenced was peripheral blood. This CDR3 reads CASGLVRGGTGWNTEAFF. The CDR3 DNA sequence: TGTGCTAGTGGTTTGGTACGGGGCGGGACAGGGTGGAACACTGAAGCTTTCTTT.